The following is a T cell receptor (beta chain) sequence with its context. Its target is unknown. Clones were read by immunoSEQ multiplex PCR, and TCRdb kept only the in-frame ones, dropping some. The sample carries 200,000 to 250,000 clones, roughly 83% recorded once. The record originates from a study of cytomegalovirus exposure and HLA in healthy donors. Study-level background: The platform used for the 120 validation repertoires matched that of the 666 first-cohort repertoires, a later analysis reported. Study-level points and caveats: Cytomegalovirus association was assigned to approximately 160 TCR beta chains.

The sequence was obtained from a young woman in good health and CMV-seronegative. Sequencing input: PBMCs.

For the CDR3, the DNA is TGTGCCAGCAGCGTAGTCGGCGGGTTCCGCTACAATGAGCAGTTCTTC. It specifies CASSVVGGFRYNEQFF. The V call is TRBV9, the J call TRBJ2-1; D might be TRBD2 (5 bases). Trimming stripped 0 bases from V and 3 bases from J, with 13 bases between. This CDR3 has 16 residues. Per the germline V gene, CDR1 is SGDLS and CDR2 is YYNGEE. The entire variable domain, with the rest obtained from reference TRBV9 and TRBJ2-1, is as follows: DSGVTQTPKHLITATGQRVTLRCSPRSGDLSVYWYQQSLDQGLQFLIQYYNGEERAKGNILERFSAQQFPDLHSELNLSSLELGDSALYFCASSVVGGFRYNEQFFGPGTRLTVL.